These T cell receptor beta chains were read from a single sample in a study of blood T cell repertoires in COVID-19. Libraries were prepared by immunoSEQ multiplex PCR; TCRdb keeps only in-frame clonotypes and omits some of them. The sample records 95,000 to 150,000 clones, 70% to 90% being singletons. The sequenced sample consisted of peripheral blood. Every receptor here comes from a woman in her fifties or sixties with acute or convalescent COVID-19. The conserved cysteine and the conserved F or W are not part of the CDR3 here. The order of the fields is J gene, clone size, V gene, CDR3 protein. Rows may omit the clone size; those that give it use once, few, many or a size class.

j_call: TRBJ1-4
clone_size: -
v_call: TRBV6-1
cdr3_aa: ASINRDRGEKLF

j_call: TRBJ2-5
clone_size: -
v_call: TRBV29-1
cdr3_aa: STGGGAGETQY

j_call: TRBJ2-7
clone_size: -
v_call: TRBV28
cdr3_aa: ASTKNRVEQY

j_call: TRBJ1-1
clone_size: -
v_call: TRBV11-2
cdr3_aa: ASSFPYRGGTEAF

j_call: TRBJ1-2
clone_size: -
v_call: TRBV4-1
cdr3_aa: ASSQSVAGEGYT

j_call: TRBJ2-1
clone_size: -
v_call: TRBV19
cdr3_aa: ASSMPRTSGGNEQF

j_call: TRBJ1-1
clone_size: -
v_call: TRBV6-2/TRBV6-3
cdr3_aa: ASSRDGGDTEAF

j_call: TRBJ2-7
clone_size: -
v_call: TRBV3-1/TRBV3-2
cdr3_aa: ASSQEGGTSGAYEQY

j_call: TRBJ1-5
clone_size: -
v_call: TRBV5-1
cdr3_aa: ASSPGTGNQPQH

j_call: TRBJ2-1
clone_size: once
v_call: TRBV14
cdr3_aa: ASSQVYVPYNEQF

j_call: TRBJ2-7
clone_size: -
v_call: TRBV6-6
cdr3_aa: ASSSPGQGPYEQY

j_call: TRBJ2-3
clone_size: -
v_call: TRBV7-3
cdr3_aa: ASSKTSAGALTDTQY

j_call: TRBJ1-6
clone_size: -
v_call: TRBV3-1/TRBV3-2
cdr3_aa: ASSQEVASSYNSPLH

j_call: TRBJ2-1
clone_size: few
v_call: TRBV3-1/TRBV3-2
cdr3_aa: ASSPGTSGGLNEQF

j_call: TRBJ1-6
clone_size: -
v_call: TRBV7-3
cdr3_aa: ASSLLSGGNSPLH

j_call: TRBJ1-4
clone_size: -
v_call: TRBV5-5
cdr3_aa: ASSFGGAVEKLF

j_call: TRBJ1-5
clone_size: -
v_call: TRBV27
cdr3_aa: ASRGAGNQPQH

j_call: TRBJ1-1
clone_size: once
v_call: TRBV3-1/TRBV3-2
cdr3_aa: ASSQGGGRRTEAF

j_call: TRBJ1-4
clone_size: few
v_call: TRBV28
cdr3_aa: ASMGTGVDEKLF

j_call: TRBJ1-2
clone_size: -
v_call: TRBV7-9
cdr3_aa: ASSPPTGGSGYT

j_call: TRBJ2-7
clone_size: -
v_call: TRBV5-4
cdr3_aa: ASSGGQTYEQY

j_call: TRBJ2-2
clone_size: -
v_call: TRBV5-5
cdr3_aa: ASTQDRVKNTGELF

j_call: TRBJ1-6
clone_size: -
v_call: TRBV28
cdr3_aa: ASSLLPGQDNSPLH

j_call: TRBJ2-5
clone_size: -
v_call: TRBV18
cdr3_aa: ASSPNPRDQY

j_call: TRBJ1-2
clone_size: -
v_call: TRBV7-8
cdr3_aa: ASSRAGFGYT

j_call: TRBJ2-3
clone_size: -
v_call: TRBV7-3
cdr3_aa: ASSRTSATDTQY

j_call: TRBJ2-7
clone_size: -
v_call: TRBV5-1
cdr3_aa: ASSSGQGAYEQY

j_call: TRBJ2-1
clone_size: -
v_call: TRBV7-3
cdr3_aa: ASSLMAGSTYNEQF

j_call: TRBJ1-6
clone_size: -
v_call: TRBV21-1
cdr3_aa: ANSRHRGNSPLH

j_call: TRBJ2-5
clone_size: few
v_call: TRBV5-1
cdr3_aa: ASTLGGGQETQY

j_call: TRBJ1-1
clone_size: -
v_call: TRBV28
cdr3_aa: ASRFSDTEAF

j_call: TRBJ1-6
clone_size: -
v_call: TRBV6-6
cdr3_aa: ASSYGYGTGDSPLH

j_call: TRBJ1-1
clone_size: -
v_call: TRBV14
cdr3_aa: ASSQDLAGVNVEAF

j_call: TRBJ2-7
clone_size: -
v_call: TRBV30
cdr3_aa: AWSAGGTSSYEQY

j_call: TRBJ1-5
clone_size: few
v_call: TRBV30
cdr3_aa: AWSKKTGGNQPQH

j_call: TRBJ1-1
clone_size: once
v_call: TRBV6-5
cdr3_aa: ASRGQGMLRAF

j_call: TRBJ1-6
clone_size: -
v_call: TRBV19
cdr3_aa: AVREASYNSPLH